This T cell receptor beta chain was observed in a study of blood T cell repertoires in COVID-19. From germline, CDR1 is LGHDT and CDR2 YNNKEL (reference sequence). The CDR3 runs to 15 residues. The V and J ends lost 1 base and 0 bases respectively, with 7 bases between them. The repertoire was sequenced with immunoSEQ multiplex PCR; TCRdb's copy has only in-frame clones and lacks some. The sample shows 200,000 or so clones, 79% of them seen only once. Sequenced material: peripheral blood. The chain couples TRBV3-1 (or the pseudogene TRBV3-2) to TRBJ1-5, with D possibly matching TRBD1 (5 bases). This receptor was obtained from a man in his 60s with active or convalescent COVID-19. The CDR3 sequence: CASSQGGHSNQPQHF. CDR3 sequence (DNA): TGTGCCAGCAGCCAAGGCGGACATAGCAATCAGCCCCAGCATTTT.